The next 11 T cell receptor beta chains were all read from a single sample in a study of blood T cell repertoires in COVID-19. The table came from immunoSEQ multiplex PCR; TCRdb's copy has only in-frame clones and leaves some out. This sample has about 350,000 clones; approximately 89% occur once, and the top ten carry 3% to 4%. Sequenced input: peripheral blood. These receptors were obtained from a woman in her sixties or seventies with COVID-19, enrolled during active disease.

The rearrangement joins TRBV7-2 to TRBJ1-6; no reliable D call. V was clipped by 5 bases and J by 4 bases, with 15 bases between them. This CDR3 is 16 amino acids long. Germline loops: CDR1 SGHTA, CDR2 FQGNSA. The CDR3 sequence: CASSPAAVRYNSPLHF. The CDR3 coding sequence is TGTGCCAGCAGCCCAGCGGCAGTGCGTTATAATTCACCCCTCCACTTT.

The chain uses TRBV18 and TRBJ1-5, with 8 bases that match TRBD1. Germline assignment: CDR1 KGHSH and CDR2 LQKENI. This CDR3 is 16 amino acids long. With 1 base clipped from V and 2 bases from J, the junction kept 4 bases outside the gene matches. Written as DNA, the CDR3 is TGTGCCAGCTCACCACGACAGGGGTCCGGCAATCAGCCCCAGCATTTT. Residues: CASSPRQGSGNQPQHF.

J is TRBJ2-3 and V is TRBV1; no DNA check was done on the table's D call, TRBD2. TRBV1 is given as a pseudogene. This CDR3 contains 13 residues. CDR3: CTSRVGREDTQYF. CDR3 nucleotide sequence: TGCACCAGCAGGGTCGGGCGGGAAGATACGCAGTATTTT.

The rearrangement joins TRBV7-3 to TRBJ2-3; D is possibly TRBD1 (6 bases). The length of the CDR3 is 14 residues. CDR1 SGHTA and CDR2 FQGTGA come from the germline V gene. V shed 7 bases and J shed 1 base, with 12 bases lying between them. The CDR3 here is CASTMGAGTDTQYF. CDR3 sequence (DNA): TGTGCCAGCACCATGGGGGCCGGCACAGATACGCAGTATTTT.

This chain joins TRBV30 and TRBJ1-1; TRBD1 is a possible D gene (6 bases). This CDR3 contains 15 residues. V lost 3 bases and J 4 bases, leaving 18 bases between the germline ends. Germline-derived CDR1 and CDR2 are GTSNPN and SVGIG (reference sequence). The CDR3 DNA sequence: TGTGCCTGGAGCCCCATGGTGGGGGGGGCCACTGAAGCTTTCTTT. This translates into CAWSPMVGGATEAFF.

This clone occurred a few times. This rearrangement joins TRBV25-1 to TRBJ1-1; D perhaps matches TRBD1 (6 bases). CDR1 MGHDK and CDR2 SYGVNS come from the germline V gene. V lost 2 bases, J lost 3 bases, and 16 bases lay in between. The CDR3 runs to 16 residues. CDR3 coding DNA: TGTGCCAGCAGTGAAGGGCAGGGGCGCGGGTACACTGAAGCTTTCTTT. It encodes CASSEGQGRGYTEAFF.

The chain couples TRBV6-2 or TRBV6-3 to TRBJ1-5; no firm D call. The germline V gene has CDR1 MNHEY and CDR2 SVGEGT. The CDR3 is made up of 11 amino acids. Trimming removed 5 bases at V and 9 bases at J, with 8 bases between. The CDR3 nucleotides read TGTGCCAGCAGTGGCCCGTGGCCCCAGCATTTT. It specifies CASSGPWPQHF.

The V and J genes are TRBV18 and TRBJ1-4; TRBD1 matches at 9 bases. There are 16 residues in the CDR3. Germline-derived CDR1 and CDR2 are KGHSH and LQKENI. J was trimmed by 6 bases and V by 3 bases; bases with no gene match: 8. The CDR3 DNA reads TGTGCCAGCTCACCCCAACCACAGGGGGCAGATGAAAAACTGTTTTTT. Protein product: CASSPQPQGADEKLFF. The complete variable domain, with remaining parts taken from reference TRBV18 and TRBJ1-4, reads NAGVMQNPRHLVRRRGQEARLRCSPMKGHSHVYWYRQLPEEGLKFMVYLQKENIIDESGMPKERFSAEFPKEGPSILRIQQVVRGDSAAYFCASSPQPQGADEKLFFGSGTQLSVL.

The rearrangement links TRBV3-1 (or the pseudogene TRBV3-2) to TRBJ1-6; D is ambiguous. CDR3 size: 16 residues. Germline V gene lookup returns CDR1 LGHDT and CDR2 YNNKEL (reference sequence). With 0 bases removed from V and 9 bases from J, the gap between germline ends came to 15 bases. CDR3 sequence: CASSQDSLGGSSPLHF. CDR3 in DNA: TGTGCCAGCAGCCAAGATTCCCTGGGAGGGAGTTCACCCCTCCACTTT.

This chain links TRBV7-9 with TRBJ1-4; 8 nucleotides align to TRBD1. Germline CDR1 and CDR2: SEHNR and FQNEAQ (reference sequence). J lost 5 bases, V lost 5 bases, and 4 bases had no gene match. The CDR3 loop spans 14 amino acids. CDR3 loop: CASSPDRVNEKLFF. The CDR3 DNA reads as TGTGCCAGCAGCCCGGACAGGGTCAATGAAAAACTGTTTTTT. Using reference TRBV7-9 and TRBJ1-4 for the parts outside the CDR3, the full variable domain is DTGVSQNPRHKITKRGQNVTFRCDPISEHNRLYWYRQTLGQGPEFLTYFQNEAQLEKSRLLSDRFSAERPKGSFSTLEIQRTEQGDSAMYLCASSPDRVNEKLFFGSGTQLSVL.

This rearrangement joins TRBV19 to TRBJ1-1, with TRBD1 matching over 9 bases. The CDR3 spans 14 residues. After removal of 6 bases from V and 3 bases from J, the junction contained 5 bases not matched to a gene. The germline CDR1 and CDR2 sequences are LNHDA and SQIVND (reference sequence). The CDR3 protein is CASRYRGRDTEAFF. The CDR3 bases are TGTGCCAGTAGATACAGGGGGCGCGACACTGAAGCTTTCTTT.